These 10 T cell receptor beta chains were all obtained from the same sample, sequenced in a study of shared clonotypes between healthy human individuals. The protocol was immunoSEQ multiplex PCR, while the TCRdb copy is restricted to in-frame clones and leaves out a portion. This table has 2,100,000 or so clones, more than 90% appearing once. Sequencing was done on a sample of naive CD4+ T cells sorted from blood. Subset specified: CD45RA+ positively selected. The source is a man between 18 and 35 years old in good health.

The sample holds one count of this clone. The V gene is TRBV11-2, the J gene TRBJ1-1; the D is unclear. Trimming took 2 bases from V and 0 from J, leaving 10 bases between them. The CDR3 length is 15 residues. Germline CDR1 is SGHAT and CDR2 is FQNNGV. CDR3 DNA sequence: TGTGCCAGCAGCTTAATCGCAAAGATGAACACTGAAGCTTTCTTT. This encodes CASSLIAKMNTEAFF.

The chain recombines TRBV7-2 with TRBJ2-2; TRBD2 agrees at 13 bases. There are 19 residues in the CDR3. Germline V gene lookup returns CDR1 SGHTA and CDR2 FQGNSA. The junction had 8 bases not matched to a gene; V was cut back by 3 bases and J by 1 base. The CDR3 DNA follows: TGTGCCAGCAGCTTGCCCGGACTAGCGGGGGTCCGGAACACCGGGGAGCTGTTTTTT. Protein sequence: CASSLPGLAGVRNTGELFF.

This clone was seen once. The rearrangement links TRBV4-2 to TRBJ1-2; the D is unclear. V was clipped by 0 bases and J by 0 bases, with 2 bases between them. Germline V gene sequence: CDR1 LGHNA, CDR2 YNFKEQ. CDR3 length equals 13 residues. CDR3: CASSQDTNYGYTF. CDR3 bases: TGTGCCAGCAGCCAAGATACTAACTATGGCTACACCTTC.

V usage is TRBV2 and J usage is TRBJ2-1; 7 bases fit TRBD1. Germline CDR1 and CDR2: SNHLY and FYNNEI. This CDR3 region has 14 residues. V lost 7 bases to trimming and J lost 5 bases; unmatched junction nucleotides: 8. In nucleotides, the CDR3 is TGTGCCAGCACGTCTAGGACAGGTAACAATGAGCAGTTCTTC. It encodes CASTSRTGNNEQFF.

In its sample, this clone was seen once. J is TRBJ2-5 and V is TRBV4-1, with D hard to call. CDR3 length: 13 amino acids. V was cut by 0 bases and J by 11 bases, with 13 bases left in between. The V gene's germline CDR1 is MGHRA and CDR2 YSYEKL. This chain's CDR3 is CASSQEASLGQYF. The CDR3 bases are TGCGCCAGCAGCCAAGAAGCCTCCCTAGGTCAGTACTTC.

The table lists this clone with a count of one. CDR3: CASSRAGGSVSPLHF. The CDR3 DNA reads as TGTGCCAGCAGCCGGGCGGGAGGGTCTGTCTCACCCCTCCACTTT. V is TRBV5-5 and J is TRBJ1-6; D gene uncertain. The ends were cut back, 4 bases at V and 10 bases at J, with 18 bases in the middle. This CDR3 spans 15 amino acids. Germline CDR1 reads SGHKS; CDR2 reads YYEKEE (reference sequence).

The J gene is TRBJ2-3, the V gene TRBV30, with unresolved D. Trimming cost V 2 bases and J 0 bases, with 6 bases left between them. This CDR3 contains 13 residues. From germline, CDR1 is GTSNPN and CDR2 SVGIG (reference sequence). CDR3 residues: CAWSMISTDTQYF. CDR3 bases: TGTGCCTGGAGTATGATTAGCACAGATACGCAGTATTTT.

A word on this clone: This CDR3 is also generated by other DNA sequences in the sample. V gene TRBV18 combines with J gene TRBJ1-2; D gene uncertain. The CDR3 consists of 13 residues. V lost 3 bases to trimming and J lost 3 bases, with 8 bases between them. The V gene's germline CDR1 is KGHSH and CDR2 LQKENI. CDR3 nucleotides: TGTGCCAGCTCACCGGGTACGGACTATGGCTACACCTTC. This translates into CASSPGTDYGYTF. Based on the CDR3 plus reference TRBV18 and TRBJ1-2, the full variable domain is NAGVMQNPRHLVRRRGQEARLRCSPMKGHSHVYWYRQLPEEGLKFMVYLQKENIIDESGMPKERFSAEFPKEGPSILRIQQVVRGDSAAYFCASSPGTDYGYTFGSGTRLTVV.

This clone was detected once. The chain joins TRBV4-3 to TRBJ1-4; maybe TRBD1 (5 bases). Trimming took 1 base from V and 7 from J, leaving 22 bases between them. Germline CDR1 LGHNA, CDR2 YSLEER. The CDR3 length is 18 residues. The CDR3 bases are TGCGCCAGCAGCCAAGTGATCCAAACCGGGACCAGGAGTGAAAAACTGTTTTTT. Translating it yields CASSQVIQTGTRSEKLFF.

To note about this clone: Other DNA sequences in this sample translate to the same CDR3. The chain couples TRBV5-4 to TRBJ2-5; TRBD2 is a possible D gene (6 bases). V lost 4 bases and J 2 bases, leaving 12 bases between the germline ends. The CDR3 loop spans 14 amino acids. The germline gives CDR1 SGHNT, CDR2 YYREEE (reference sequence). The CDR3 is CASSPVGGQETQYF. Written as DNA, the CDR3 is TGTGCCAGCAGCCCAGTGGGGGGACAAGAGACCCAGTACTTC.